This entry lists 5 T cell receptor beta chains sequenced from one sample in a study of shared clonotypes between healthy human individuals. Profiled with immunoSEQ multiplex PCR; TCRdb holds only in-frame clones, not every one. The sample carries hundreds of thousands of clones, roughly 80% recorded once. The sequencing sample was made of PBMCs. The origin of the receptors is a woman aged 40 to 50 in good health. Some clones in this sample may be carry-over from other donors' samples.

This clone was seen more than once but under ten times. CDR3 DNA sequence: TGTGCCAGTATCGAGGGAGGGCCCTCTGGGGCCAACGTCCTGACTTTC. It codes for CASIEGGPSGANVLTF. The V gene is TRBV19, the J gene TRBJ2-6; 7 bases agree with TRBD2. The CDR3 sequence is 16 residues long. CDR1 is LNHDA, CDR2 SQIVND, per germline (reference sequence). The junction had 6 bases not matched to a gene; V was cut back by 7 bases and J by 0 bases. Together with reference TRBV19 and TRBJ2-6, the CDR3 gives the full variable domain: DGGITQSPKYLFRKEGQNVTLSCEQNLNHDAMYWYRQDPGQGLRLIYYSQIVNDFQKGDIAEGYSVSREKKESFPLTVTSAQKNPTAFYLCASIEGGPSGANVLTFGAGSRLTVL.

V is TRBV5-1 and J is TRBJ1-1; D possibly corresponds to TRBD1 (6 bases). The V gene's germline CDR1 is SGHRS and CDR2 YFSETQ. The ends were cut back, 4 bases at V and 2 bases at J, with 9 bases in the middle. This CDR3 is built from 13 residues. The CDR3 DNA reads as TGCGCCAGCAGCCAGGGGACCAACACTGAAGCTTTCTTT. Its translation: CASSQGTNTEAFF.

The V call is TRBV29-1, the J call TRBJ2-5, with D perhaps assigned TRBD1 or TRBD2 (5 bases each). CDR3 size: 13 residues. Trimming removed 5 bases at V and 1 base at J, with 11 bases between. The germline V gene encodes CDR1 SQVTM and CDR2 ANQGSEA. The CDR3 reads CSVRLGGQETQYF. Here the CDR3 DNA reads TGCAGCGTTCGGCTTGGGGGCCAAGAGACCCAGTACTTC.

The V call is TRBV7-9, the J call TRBJ2-1; the D gene is possibly TRBD2 (6 bases). V dropped 5 bases and J dropped 0 bases, with 11 bases sitting between them. The CDR3 is 15 residues long. Germline CDR1 and CDR2: SEHNR and FQNEAQ (reference sequence). In DNA form, the CDR3 reads TGTGCCAGCAGCGGGGGGACCTTCTCCTACAATGAGCAGTTCTTC. Translating gives CASSGGTFSYNEQFF.

The chain carries TRBV6-5 and TRBJ2-3; possibly TRBD1 for D (5 bases). Germline V lookup: CDR1 MNHEY, CDR2 SVGAGI. The CDR3 contains 14 residues. V lost 3 bases and J 3 bases, leaving 10 bases between the germline ends. CDR3 sequence: CASSYDRETDTQYF. DNA of the CDR3: TGTGCCAGCAGTTATGACAGAGAAACAGATACGCAGTATTTT.